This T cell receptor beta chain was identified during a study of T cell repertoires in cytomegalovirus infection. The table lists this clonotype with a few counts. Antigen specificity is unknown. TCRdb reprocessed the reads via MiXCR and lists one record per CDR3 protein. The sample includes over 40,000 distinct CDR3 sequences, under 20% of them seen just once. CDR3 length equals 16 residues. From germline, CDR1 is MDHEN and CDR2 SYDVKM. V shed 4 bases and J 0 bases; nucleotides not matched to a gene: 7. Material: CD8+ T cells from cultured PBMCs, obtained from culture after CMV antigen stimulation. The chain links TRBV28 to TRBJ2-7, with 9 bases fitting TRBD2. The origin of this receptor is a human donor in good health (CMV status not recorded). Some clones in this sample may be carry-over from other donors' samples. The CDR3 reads CASSSPSGEFSYEQYF. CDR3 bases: TGTGCCAGCAGTTCGCCTAGCGGGGAGTTCTCCTACGAGCAGTACTTC.